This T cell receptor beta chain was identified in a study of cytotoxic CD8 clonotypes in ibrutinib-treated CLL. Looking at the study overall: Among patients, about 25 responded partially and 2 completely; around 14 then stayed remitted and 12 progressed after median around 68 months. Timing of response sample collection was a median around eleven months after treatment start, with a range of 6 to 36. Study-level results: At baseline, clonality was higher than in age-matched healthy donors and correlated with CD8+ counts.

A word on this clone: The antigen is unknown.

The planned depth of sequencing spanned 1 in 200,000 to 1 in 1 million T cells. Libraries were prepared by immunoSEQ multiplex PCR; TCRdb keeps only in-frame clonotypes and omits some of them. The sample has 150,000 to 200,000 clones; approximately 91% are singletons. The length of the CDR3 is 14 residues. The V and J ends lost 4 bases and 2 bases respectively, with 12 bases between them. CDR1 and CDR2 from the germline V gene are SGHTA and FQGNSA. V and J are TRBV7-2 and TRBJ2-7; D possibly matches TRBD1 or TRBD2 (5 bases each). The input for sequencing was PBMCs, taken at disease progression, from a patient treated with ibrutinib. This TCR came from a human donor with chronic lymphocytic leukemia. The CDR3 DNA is TGTGCCAGCAGCTACCGGGACCAAGCCTACGAGCAGTACTTC. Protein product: CASSYRDQAYEQYF.